The 25 T cell receptor beta chains presented below share a single source sample, sequenced in a study of graft-versus-host responses after intestinal transplantation (dated by TCRdb to the early 2020s). The method was the immunoSEQ multiplex PCR assay. TCRdb mirrors the immuneACCESS table, restricted to in-frame sequences. Some clones are absent from its copies; in checked studies, under half trace to an unresolved V gene, and the reason for the others is unknown. This sample gives approximately 50,000 clones in total; 70% to 90% of them show up just once. The top ten hold 1.5% to 2% of the sample. The sequences come from PBMCs, collected 26 days after transplant. Source of these receptors: a human patient who received an intestinal transplant, so some T cells may come from the graft donor.

This chain links TRBV11-2 with TRBJ2-7; TRBD2 might be the D (7 bases). Germline V gives CDR1 SGHAT, CDR2 FQNNGV. The CDR3 is 12 amino acids. V was shortened by 4 bases and J by 5 bases, with 9 bases between the two germline ends. CDR3 nucleotides: TGTGCCAGCAGCTGGGGGGGGCACGAGCAGTACTTC. As protein: CASSWGGHEQYF.

This sequence joins TRBV5-1 and TRBJ2-1; possibly TRBD1 for D (5 bases). The CDR3 spans 14 residues. The germline V and J ends were trimmed by 0 bases and 4 bases, with 8 bases remaining between them. Germline V lookup: CDR1 SGHRS, CDR2 YFSETQ. The CDR3, as DNA: TGCGCCAGCAGCTTGGGACAGCAATACAATGAGCAGTTCTTC. Protein sequence: CASSLGQQYNEQFF.

The CDR3 DNA reads TGTGCCAGCGTGGGACAGGGGCTAGACTATGGCTACACCTTC. Its protein product is CASVGQGLDYGYTF. The rearrangement joins TRBV5-5 to TRBJ1-2, with 10 bases identical to TRBD1. CDR1 and CDR2 (germline): SGHKS, YYEKEE (reference sequence). After removal of 7 bases from V and 3 bases from J, the junction contained 6 bases not matched to a gene. The CDR3 has 14 residues.

The chain couples TRBV7-9 to TRBJ2-1; possibly TRBD1 for D (5 bases). Looked up from germline, CDR1 is SEHNR and CDR2 is FQNEAQ (reference sequence). This CDR3 contains 13 residues. V lost 1 base and J 7 bases, leaving 8 bases between the germline ends. CDR3 loop: CASSLVTVNEQFF. CDR3 in DNA: TGTGCCAGCAGCTTAGTGACAGTAAATGAGCAGTTCTTC.

This clone came up a few times. The genes are TRBV6-1 and TRBJ2-6; D gene ambiguous. V lost 5 bases, J lost 0 bases, and 8 bases lay in between. Germline loops: CDR1 MNHNS, CDR2 SASEGT. The CDR3 sequence is 15 residues long. The CDR3 DNA reads TGTGCCAGCAGTACACATCACTCTGGGGCCAACGTCCTGACTTTC. Its translation: CASSTHHSGANVLTF.

This clone came up once. This chain uses TRBV2 with TRBJ2-7, with D possibly TRBD1 on 6 matching bases. Germline lookup yields CDR1 SNHLY and CDR2 FYNNEI. The V end lost 5 bases, the J end lost 2 bases, and 13 bases lay between the germline ends. This CDR3 contains 14 residues. Here the CDR3 DNA reads TGTGCCAGCAGTCGCGGACAGAGAACCTACGAGCAGTACTTC. Residues: CASSRGQRTYEQYF. Drawing the rest from reference TRBV2 and TRBJ2-7, the complete variable domain is EPEVTQTPSHQVTQMGQEVILRCVPISNHLYFYWYRQILGQKVEFLVSFYNNEISEKSEIFDDQFSVERPDGSNFTLKIRSTKLEDSAMYFCASSRGQRTYEQYFGPGTRLTVT.

The rearrangement links TRBV6-5 to TRBJ1-2; 7 bases fit TRBD1. The CDR3 length is 15 residues. Per the germline V gene, CDR1 is MNHEY and CDR2 is SVGAGI. After removal of 2 bases from V and 0 bases from J, the junction contained 3 bases not matched to a gene. In DNA, the CDR3 is TGTGCCAGCAGTTACGGGGGACAGTCTAACTATGGCTACACCTTC. Translation: CASSYGGQSNYGYTF.

The J gene is TRBJ2-1, the V gene TRBV6-6; D perhaps matches TRBD1 (5 bases). Trimming cost V 8 bases and J 6 bases, with 11 bases left between them. This CDR3 is built from 12 residues. The V gene's germline CDR1 is MNHNY and CDR2 SVGAGI (reference sequence). The CDR3 spells CASGAERNEQFF. For the CDR3, the DNA is TGTGCCAGCGGGGCGGAACGCAATGAGCAGTTCTTC.

The rearrangement uses TRBV7-2 and TRBJ2-4; 9 bases are a match to TRBD2. The CDR3 sequence is 17 residues long. The ends lost 3 bases at V and 0 bases at J; junction bases unmatched: 6. CDR1 is SGHTA, CDR2 FQGNSA, per germline. CDR3 amino acids: CASSFSSGKLAKNIQYF. The CDR3 DNA is TGTGCCAGCAGCTTCTCTAGCGGGAAACTAGCCAAAAACATTCAGTACTTC. Full variable domain (outside the CDR3, taken from reference TRBV7-2 and TRBJ2-4): GAGVSQSPSNKVTEKGKDVELRCDPISGHTALYWYRQSLGQGLEFLIYFQGNSAPDKSGLPSDRFSAERTGGSVSTLTIQRTQQEDSAVYLCASSFSSGKLAKNIQYFGAGTRLSVL.

The CDR3 loop is CASSQRNRDTATNEKLFF. CDR3 sequence (DNA): TGTGCCAGCTCACAAAGAAACCGGGACACCGCAACTAATGAAAAACTGTTTTTT. The chain is built from TRBV18 and TRBJ1-4; a weak D match, TRBD1 (6 bases). This CDR3 spans 18 amino acids. Between the trimmed V and J ends, which lost 4 bases and 0 bases, there was a span of 18 bases. The germline gives CDR1 KGHSH, CDR2 LQKENI.

The V call is TRBV27, the J call TRBJ1-6; TRBD1 matches 8 bases. CDR3 length: 13 amino acids. Trimming at V came to 8 bases and at J to 8 bases, leaving 5 bases not matched to a gene. CDR1 is MNHEY and CDR2 is SMNVEV in the germline V gene (reference sequence). CDR3 DNA sequence: TGTGCCAGCGGCAGGGGGCGGGATTCACCCCTCCACTTT. Protein: CASGRGRDSPLHF.

This CDR3 reads CATSPLRLDWSNEQFF. CDR3 DNA sequence: TGTGCCACCAGCCCGTTGCGGTTGGACTGGTCCAATGAGCAGTTCTTC. The V gene is TRBV15, the J gene TRBJ2-1; tentatively, D is TRBD2 (5 bases). This CDR3 comprises 16 residues. V was clipped by 5 bases and J by 6 bases, with 20 bases between them. Germline V gives CDR1 LNHNV, CDR2 YYDKDF (reference sequence). The variable domain in full, completed from reference TRBV15 and TRBJ2-1, reads DAMVIQNPRYQVTQFGKPVTLSCSQTLNHNVMYWYQQKSSQAPKLLFHYYDKDFNNEADTPDNFQSRRPNTSFCFLDIRSPGLGDTAMYLCATSPLRLDWSNEQFFGPGTRLTVL.

V usage is TRBV7-9 and J usage is TRBJ2-3, with 7 bases that match TRBD2. The germline V gene has CDR1 SEHNR and CDR2 FQNEAQ (reference sequence). The CDR3 runs to 14 residues. With 2 bases clipped from V and 7 bases from J, the junction kept 6 bases outside the gene matches. The CDR3 DNA sequence: TGTGCCAGCAGCTTAATCTCAAGCGGGAATACGCAGTATTTT. It is translated as CASSLISSGNTQYF.

The genes are TRBV6-1 and TRBJ2-7; 11 bases are a match to TRBD2. This CDR3 comprises 17 residues. Germline V gene sequence: CDR1 MNHNS, CDR2 SASEGT. J lost 3 bases, V lost 1 base, and 8 bases had no gene match. CDR3 amino acids: CASSEDVSGGAGYEQYF. The CDR3 DNA follows: TGTGCCAGCAGTGAAGATGTTAGCGGGGGGGCGGGCTACGAGCAGTACTTC.

A single count supports this clone. The genes are TRBV6-5 and TRBJ2-2, with TRBD1 identical over 9 bases. The V gene's germline CDR1 is MNHEY and CDR2 SVGAGI. The CDR3 has 14 residues. V lost 2 bases, J lost 11 bases, and 6 bases stayed unmatched. DNA for the CDR3: TGTGCCAGCAGTTACCCGGGACAGGGAGTCGAGCTGTTTTTT. It translates to CASSYPGQGVELFF.

The chain couples TRBV30 to TRBJ1-1; D might be TRBD1 (6 bases). The V gene's germline CDR1 is GTSNPN and CDR2 SVGIG (reference sequence). The length of the CDR3 is 12 residues. The V end was cut by 5 bases, the J end by 1 base, with 8 bases between. The CDR3 DNA is TGTGCCTGGCTACAGGGGAACACTGAAGCTTTCTTT. Its protein is CAWLQGNTEAFF.

This clone has just a few counts. The DNA is left out, because the CDR3 cannot be placed on it with certainty; the CDR3 is given as TCRdb lists it. This rearrangement joins TRBV6-6 to TRBJ1-3. The CDR3 region is 14 residues in length, termini included. Per germline, CDR1 MNHNY and CDR2 SVGAGI (reference sequence). This CDR3 is CASSSSRSGNTIYF.

The chain links TRBV7-3 to TRBJ2-2, with D unresolved. The CDR3 sequence is 16 residues long. The V gene lost 2 bases and the J gene lost 0 bases, with 10 bases spanning the gap. Germline CDR1 SGHTA, CDR2 FQGTGA. The CDR3 sequence: CASSLWAVPNTGELFF. The CDR3 DNA follows: TGTGCCAGCAGCTTATGGGCCGTGCCGAACACCGGGGAGCTGTTTTTT.

The chain combines TRBV5-5 with TRBJ2-5, with D maybe TRBD2 (6 bases). The CDR3 runs 14 residues. V lost 0 bases, J lost 2 bases, and 8 bases lay in between. Germline CDR1 SGHKS, CDR2 YYEKEE (reference sequence). CDR3 in amino acids: CASSLEGTQETQYF. CDR3 bases: TGTGCCAGCAGCTTGGAAGGGACTCAAGAGACCCAGTACTTC.

The chain is built from TRBV10-3 and TRBJ2-7; TRBD1 aligns across 9 bases. With V trimmed by 4 bases and J by 10 bases, 17 bases remained unmatched. From germline, CDR1 is ENHRY and CDR2 SYGVKD. The CDR3 covers 16 residues. In nucleotides, the CDR3 is TGTGCCATCAGTGTTACAGGGGGCGCGGGCTTAGATGGTCAGTACGTC. This encodes CAISVTGGAGLDGQYV.

This rearrangement joins TRBV11-3 to TRBJ1-1; TRBD1 aligns across 8 bases. The V segment lost 4 bases and the J segment 7 bases; nucleotides outside the gene matches: 5. The CDR3 sequence is 13 residues long. Germline-derived CDR1 and CDR2 are SGHNT and YENEEA. The CDR3 reads CASSSRTGREAFF. CDR3 nucleotide sequence: TGTGCCAGCAGCTCCCGGACAGGGCGTGAAGCTTTCTTT.

This clone was found a few times. V usage is TRBV4-1 and J usage is TRBJ2-1, with 7 bases fitting TRBD1. J gave up 7 bases and V 0 bases, and 9 bases lay outside the gene matches. CDR1 and CDR2 from the germline V gene are MGHRA and YSYEKL. The CDR3 has 16 amino acids. DNA for the CDR3: TGCGCCAGCAGCCAAGATCCGGGACAGTCCCGAAATGAGCAGTTCTTC. Its translation is CASSQDPGQSRNEQFF.

V gene TRBV29-1 combines with J gene TRBJ2-7, with 9 bases matching TRBD2. Germline CDR1 and CDR2: SQVTM and ANQGSEA. The CDR3 spans 14 residues. V lost 1 base, J lost 4 bases, and 5 bases stayed unmatched. This CDR3 reads CSVEVQAGGYEQYF. The DNA of the CDR3 is TGCAGCGTTGAAGTACAAGCGGGGGGTTACGAGCAGTACTTC.

The chain employs TRBV5-1 and TRBJ2-7, with a weak D call TRBD2 (6 bases). Germline loops: CDR1 SGHRS, CDR2 YFSETQ. The CDR3 extends over 15 amino acids. V dropped 0 bases and J dropped 0 bases, with 10 bases sitting between them. CDR3 coding DNA: TGCGCCAGCAGCTTGGGACTAGGGAGCTCCTACGAGCAGTACGTC. The encoded protein is CASSLGLGSSYEQYV.

This rearrangement joins TRBV7-9 to TRBJ2-7; 9 nucleotides agree with TRBD1. The CDR3 is 18 residues long. Germline trimming cut 5 bases from V and 2 bases from J; bases unmatched to any gene: 16. From germline, CDR1 is SEHNR and CDR2 FQNEAQ (reference sequence). CDR3 nucleotides: TGTGCCAGCAGCCCAGTCGACTCCACAGGGGGCAACGCCTACGAGCAGTACTTC. Residues: CASSPVDSTGGNAYEQYF.